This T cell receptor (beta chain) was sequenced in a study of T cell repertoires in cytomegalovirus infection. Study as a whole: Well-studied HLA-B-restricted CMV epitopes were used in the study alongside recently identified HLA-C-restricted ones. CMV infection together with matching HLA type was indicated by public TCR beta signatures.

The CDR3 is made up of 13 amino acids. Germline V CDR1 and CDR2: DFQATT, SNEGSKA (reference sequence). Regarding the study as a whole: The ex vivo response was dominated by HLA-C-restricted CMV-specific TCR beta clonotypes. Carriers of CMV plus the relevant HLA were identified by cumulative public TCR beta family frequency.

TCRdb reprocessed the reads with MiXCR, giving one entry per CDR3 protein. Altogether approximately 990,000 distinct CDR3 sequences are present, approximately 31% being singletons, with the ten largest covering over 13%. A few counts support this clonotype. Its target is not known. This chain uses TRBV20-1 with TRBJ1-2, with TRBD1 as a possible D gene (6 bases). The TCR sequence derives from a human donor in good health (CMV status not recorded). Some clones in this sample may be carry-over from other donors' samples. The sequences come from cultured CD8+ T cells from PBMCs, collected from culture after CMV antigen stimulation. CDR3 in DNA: TGCGGGCTTGGATGGACAGACAACTATGGCTACACCTTC. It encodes CGLGWTDNYGYTF.